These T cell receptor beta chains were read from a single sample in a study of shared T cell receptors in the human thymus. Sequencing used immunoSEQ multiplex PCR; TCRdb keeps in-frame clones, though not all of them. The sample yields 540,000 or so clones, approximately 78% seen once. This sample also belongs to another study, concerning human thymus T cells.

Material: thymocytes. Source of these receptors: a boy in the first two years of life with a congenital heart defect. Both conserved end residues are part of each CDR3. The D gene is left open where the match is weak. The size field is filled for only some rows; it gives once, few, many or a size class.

CDR3nt: TGTGCCAGCAGCGAGGGACTAGCGGGACCATACGAGCAGTACTTC; CDR3aa: CASSEGLAGPYEQYF; len: 15; d_gene: TRBD2; j_gene: TRBJ2-7; abundance: few; v_gene: TRBV11-2
CDR3nt: TGTGCCTGGAGTTTCCTTAGCGGGAGGGTGGGAGATACGCAGTATTTT; CDR3aa: CAWSFLSGRVGDTQYF; len: 16; d_gene: TRBD2; j_gene: TRBJ2-3; abundance: NA; v_gene: TRBV30
CDR3nt: TGTGCCAGCAGTGGGAGCGGGAGGGCCTTTGACGAGCAGTACTTC; CDR3aa: CASSGSGRAFDEQYF; len: 15; d_gene: TRBD2; j_gene: TRBJ2-7; abundance: once; v_gene: TRBV2
CDR3nt: TGTGCCAGCAGCCCCGGCGGGGGGCGATTAGCTAACTATGGCTACACCTTC; CDR3aa: CASSPGGGRLANYGYTF; len: 17; d_gene: NA; j_gene: TRBJ1-2; abundance: NA; v_gene: TRBV6-4
CDR3nt: TGTGCCAGCAGCCGGACAGAAACCCTCTACGAGCAGTACTTC; CDR3aa: CASSRTETLYEQYF; len: 14; d_gene: NA; j_gene: TRBJ2-7; abundance: NA; v_gene: TRBV11-2
CDR3nt: TGCGCCAGCAGCTTGCGTTCCCCGAACACCGGGGAGCTGTTTTTT; CDR3aa: CASSLRSPNTGELFF; len: 15; d_gene: NA; j_gene: TRBJ2-2; abundance: once; v_gene: TRBV5-1
CDR3nt: TGTGCCAGCAGCCCAGGCGATCAGCAGTTCTTC; CDR3aa: CASSPGDQQFF; len: 11; d_gene: NA; j_gene: TRBJ2-1; abundance: NA; v_gene: TRBV7-9
CDR3nt: TGTGCCAGCAGCTTGACAGAGAACTATGGCTACACCTTC; CDR3aa: CASSLTENYGYTF; len: 13; d_gene: NA; j_gene: TRBJ1-2; abundance: NA; v_gene: TRBV7-2
CDR3nt: TGTGCCAGCAGCTTAGCCCCCGCCCAGTACTTC; CDR3aa: CASSLAPAQYF; len: 11; d_gene: NA; j_gene: TRBJ2-5; abundance: NA; v_gene: TRBV11-2
CDR3nt: TGTGCCACCAGCAGCAAATGGAAAACCGGGACAGGACATTCAGATACGCAGTATTTT; CDR3aa: CATSSKWKTGTGHSDTQYF; len: 19; d_gene: TRBD1; j_gene: TRBJ2-3; abundance: NA; v_gene: TRBV15
CDR3nt: TGTGCCAGCAGAAGAGTCTTGGGGAAGGACAGAAACATTCAGTACTTC; CDR3aa: CASRRVLGKDRNIQYF; len: 16; d_gene: NA; j_gene: TRBJ2-4; abundance: once; v_gene: TRBV5-4
CDR3nt: TGCGCCAGCAGCTTGGTGCCGGGGGGGAAGTCTGGCTACACCTTC; CDR3aa: CASSLVPGGKSGYTF; len: 15; d_gene: NA; j_gene: TRBJ1-2; abundance: NA; v_gene: TRBV5-1
CDR3nt: TGTGCCAGCAGTTTAGGGCTAGCGGGGTACAATGAGCAGTTCTTC; CDR3aa: CASSLGLAGYNEQFF; len: 15; d_gene: TRBD2; j_gene: TRBJ2-1; abundance: NA; v_gene: TRBV27
CDR3nt: TGTGCCAGTAGTATCGGTGGCCAGCGGGACCTGGGAGAGACCCAGTACTTC; CDR3aa: CASSIGGQRDLGETQYF; len: 17; d_gene: TRBD2; j_gene: TRBJ2-5; abundance: NA; v_gene: TRBV19
CDR3nt: TGCAGCGTTGAAAGGGCAGGGAGGGGCACTGAAGCTTTCTTT; CDR3aa: CSVERAGRGTEAFF; len: 14; d_gene: NA; j_gene: TRBJ1-1; abundance: NA; v_gene: TRBV29-1
CDR3nt: TGTGCCAGCAGTTTGCCGGGGACTAGCGGGAGTGATGAGCAGTTCTTC; CDR3aa: CASSLPGTSGSDEQFF; len: 16; d_gene: TRBD2; j_gene: TRBJ2-1; abundance: NA; v_gene: TRBV28
CDR3nt: TGCAGTGCTAGAGACATCCATGGCTACACCTTC; CDR3aa: CSARDIHGYTF; len: 11; d_gene: NA; j_gene: TRBJ1-2; abundance: NA; v_gene: TRBV20-1
CDR3nt: TGTGCCAGCAGTCCCGGGGGGGACCCTTCCTACGAGCAGTACTTC; CDR3aa: CASSPGGDPSYEQYF; len: 15; d_gene: TRBD2; j_gene: TRBJ2-7; abundance: few; v_gene: TRBV6-5
CDR3nt: TGTGCCAGCAGTGGCCGGACAGGGGGGATGAACACTGAAGCTTTCTTT; CDR3aa: CASSGRTGGMNTEAFF; len: 16; d_gene: TRBD1; j_gene: TRBJ1-1; abundance: once; v_gene: TRBV6-1
CDR3nt: TGTGCCACCAGCAGAATCAGGGTTAATCAGCCCCAGCATTTT; CDR3aa: CATSRIRVNQPQHF; len: 14; d_gene: NA; j_gene: TRBJ1-5; abundance: NA; v_gene: TRBV15
CDR3nt: TGTGCCACGGGAGATGGGTCAGATACGCAGTATTTT; CDR3aa: CATGDGSDTQYF; len: 12; d_gene: NA; j_gene: TRBJ2-3; abundance: NA; v_gene: TRBV7-9
CDR3nt: TGTGCCAGCAGCTTAGCGGGAGAAGAGTACGAGCAGTACTTC; CDR3aa: CASSLAGEEYEQYF; len: 14; d_gene: NA; j_gene: TRBJ2-7; abundance: few; v_gene: TRBV7-9
CDR3nt: TGTGCCAGCAGGGGGGACGACAGGTCTTATGGCTACACCTTC; CDR3aa: CASRGDDRSYGYTF; len: 14; d_gene: NA; j_gene: TRBJ1-2; abundance: NA; v_gene: TRBV2
CDR3nt: TGCGCCAGCAGCCAAGAAACGGGAGGGTTCGGCACCGGGGAGCTGTTTTTT; CDR3aa: CASSQETGGFGTGELFF; len: 17; d_gene: TRBD2; j_gene: TRBJ2-2; abundance: NA; v_gene: TRBV4-1
CDR3nt: TGTGCCAGCAGCGTAGTCGGGGAGGGAGATACGCAGTATTTT; CDR3aa: CASSVVGEGDTQYF; len: 14; d_gene: TRBD2; j_gene: TRBJ2-3; abundance: NA; v_gene: TRBV9
CDR3nt: TGTGCCAGCAGTTCTTGCGGGGACAGGGGAACCCACGAGCAGTACTTC; CDR3aa: CASSSCGDRGTHEQYF; len: 16; d_gene: TRBD1; j_gene: TRBJ2-7; abundance: once; v_gene: TRBV6-4
CDR3nt: TGCGCCAGCAGATTGGCGGCGAGGGACAGGCGAAGGAGCTACACCTTC; CDR3aa: CASRLAARDRRRSYTF; len: 16; d_gene: TRBD1; j_gene: TRBJ1-2; abundance: NA; v_gene: TRBV5-1
CDR3nt: TGTGCCAGCAGCTTCCCGACTAGCGGGATCACAGATACGCAGTATTTT; CDR3aa: CASSFPTSGITDTQYF; len: 16; d_gene: TRBD2; j_gene: TRBJ2-3; abundance: NA; v_gene: TRBV7-2
CDR3nt: TGCGCCAGCAGGCCTACAGGGACGAGCAATCAGCCCCAGCATTTT; CDR3aa: CASRPTGTSNQPQHF; len: 15; d_gene: NA; j_gene: TRBJ1-5; abundance: NA; v_gene: TRBV5-1
CDR3nt: TGTGCCACCAGGCGGGACAGGGGTGGGGACATTCAGTACTTC; CDR3aa: CATRRDRGGDIQYF; len: 14; d_gene: TRBD1; j_gene: TRBJ2-4; abundance: NA; v_gene: TRBV15
CDR3nt: TGCGCCAGCAGCAGGACAGTGTCTAATGAAAAACTGTTTTTT; CDR3aa: CASSRTVSNEKLFF; len: 14; d_gene: NA; j_gene: TRBJ1-4; abundance: NA; v_gene: TRBV5-1
CDR3nt: TGTGCCAGCTCAGCGCTACCACGGGAAGGTAACACTGAAGCTTTCTTT; CDR3aa: CASSALPREGNTEAFF; len: 16; d_gene: NA; j_gene: TRBJ1-1; abundance: NA; v_gene: TRBV2
CDR3nt: TGTGGCGGGGTAACCTACAATGAGCAGTTCTTC; CDR3aa: CGGVTYNEQFF; len: 11; d_gene: NA; j_gene: TRBJ2-1; abundance: NA; v_gene: TRBV2
CDR3nt: TGTGCCGGCAGTCGACTGTACACTGAAGCTTTCTTT; CDR3aa: CAGSRLYTEAFF; len: 12; d_gene: NA; j_gene: TRBJ1-1; abundance: NA; v_gene: TRBV6-6
CDR3nt: TGTGCCAGCAGCTCGCGGGCGTCTGGCACTGAAGCTTTCTTT; CDR3aa: CASSSRASGTEAFF; len: 14; d_gene: NA; j_gene: TRBJ1-1; abundance: few; v_gene: TRBV7-2
CDR3nt: TGTGCCAGCAGCCCAAGGAGCGGGTTGACGTACGAGCAGTACTTC; CDR3aa: CASSPRSGLTYEQYF; len: 15; d_gene: NA; j_gene: TRBJ2-7; abundance: NA; v_gene: TRBV6-5
CDR3nt: TGTGCCAGCAGCTTAGCGGGGGGGGCAGGCCATGGCTACACCTTC; CDR3aa: CASSLAGGAGHGYTF; len: 15; d_gene: NA; j_gene: TRBJ1-2; abundance: NA; v_gene: TRBV11-2
CDR3nt: TGTGCCAGTAAACATACCGGGGAGCTGTTTTTT; CDR3aa: CASKHTGELFF; len: 11; d_gene: NA; j_gene: TRBJ2-2; abundance: few; v_gene: TRBV19
CDR3nt: TGTGCCAGCAGCTTACACCAGGGCGCTGGGGCCAACGTCCTGACTTTC; CDR3aa: CASSLHQGAGANVLTF; len: 16; d_gene: NA; j_gene: TRBJ2-6; abundance: NA; v_gene: TRBV7-9
CDR3nt: TGTGCCAGCAGTCGGAACCGACTCTCCTACGAGCAGTACTTC; CDR3aa: CASSRNRLSYEQYF; len: 14; d_gene: NA; j_gene: TRBJ2-7; abundance: NA; v_gene: TRBV28
CDR3nt: TGTGCCAGCAGCGCCGACTGGACTCAGCAGTTCTTC; CDR3aa: CASSADWTQQFF; len: 12; d_gene: NA; j_gene: TRBJ2-1; abundance: once; v_gene: TRBV25-1
CDR3nt: TGTGCCAGCAGCGTAGCTGTCTCCTCCTACGAGCAGTACTTC; CDR3aa: CASSVAVSSYEQYF; len: 14; d_gene: NA; j_gene: TRBJ2-7; abundance: once; v_gene: TRBV9
CDR3nt: TGTGCCTGGAGTGTTAGGGGCTGGACCGGGGAGCTGTTTTTT; CDR3aa: CAWSVRGWTGELFF; len: 14; d_gene: NA; j_gene: TRBJ2-2; abundance: NA; v_gene: TRBV30
CDR3nt: TGTGCCACCAGCAGAGATCTGGGGGGGGTTTTTGGCTACACCTTC; CDR3aa: CATSRDLGGVFGYTF; len: 15; d_gene: NA; j_gene: TRBJ1-2; abundance: NA; v_gene: TRBV15
CDR3nt: TGTGCCAGCAGAGAGACAGGGGGCGCGTCCCCCCTGGGCTCCTACGAGCAGTACTTC; CDR3aa: CASRETGGASPLGSYEQYF; len: 19; d_gene: TRBD1; j_gene: TRBJ2-7; abundance: NA; v_gene: TRBV2
CDR3nt: TGTGCCTGGAGCGGACCAGGTAGCGTCTACGAGCAGTACTTC; CDR3aa: CAWSGPGSVYEQYF; len: 14; d_gene: NA; j_gene: TRBJ2-7; abundance: NA; v_gene: TRBV30
CDR3nt: TGCGCCAGCAGCTCGACCGGGAGCCAAGAGACCCAGTACTTC; CDR3aa: CASSSTGSQETQYF; len: 14; d_gene: NA; j_gene: TRBJ2-5; abundance: NA; v_gene: TRBV5-1
CDR3nt: TGTGCCAGCAGCCAAGATTTCGGGACAGGTCGCGAGCAGTACTTC; CDR3aa: CASSQDFGTGREQYF; len: 15; d_gene: TRBD1; j_gene: TRBJ2-7; abundance: NA; v_gene: TRBV4-2
CDR3nt: TGTGCCAGCAGCTTGCGAGGGTCCTACGAGCAGTACTTC; CDR3aa: CASSLRGSYEQYF; len: 13; d_gene: NA; j_gene: TRBJ2-7; abundance: NA; v_gene: TRBV5-6
CDR3nt: TGTGCCAGCAGGTTGACAGGGGGCGGTTACGAGCAGTACTTC; CDR3aa: CASRLTGGGYEQYF; len: 14; d_gene: TRBD1; j_gene: TRBJ2-7; abundance: NA; v_gene: TRBV27
CDR3nt: TGTGCCAGTAGTAGGGAGACAGGGACCTACGAGCAGTACTTC; CDR3aa: CASSRETGTYEQYF; len: 14; d_gene: TRBD1; j_gene: TRBJ2-7; abundance: NA; v_gene: TRBV19
CDR3nt: TGTGCCACCAGCAGGGAAGGGACTAGCGGGAGGGCGCGGGGGGCCAACGTCCTGACTTTC; CDR3aa: CATSREGTSGRARGANVLTF; len: 20; d_gene: TRBD2; j_gene: TRBJ2-6; abundance: once; v_gene: TRBV15
CDR3nt: TGTGCCAGCTCACCGACTTTTCTGAACACCGGGGAGCTGTTTTTT; CDR3aa: CASSPTFLNTGELFF; len: 15; d_gene: NA; j_gene: TRBJ2-2; abundance: NA; v_gene: TRBV18
CDR3nt: TGTGCCAGCAGCTTGGCGACAGGGGAGGGTGGCTACACCTTC; CDR3aa: CASSLATGEGGYTF; len: 14; d_gene: TRBD1; j_gene: TRBJ1-2; abundance: NA; v_gene: TRBV5-6
CDR3nt: TGTGCCAGCAGCCACGGGACAGATTACAATGAGCAGTTCTTC; CDR3aa: CASSHGTDYNEQFF; len: 14; d_gene: TRBD1; j_gene: TRBJ2-1; abundance: NA; v_gene: TRBV14
CDR3nt: TGTGCCAGCAGCCCAGGGGTATGGGAGACCCAGTACTTC; CDR3aa: CASSPGVWETQYF; len: 13; d_gene: NA; j_gene: TRBJ2-5; abundance: NA; v_gene: TRBV25-1
CDR3nt: TGTGCCGCCGGGCGGACATCCTACGAGCAGTACTTC; CDR3aa: CAAGRTSYEQYF; len: 12; d_gene: NA; j_gene: TRBJ2-7; abundance: NA; v_gene: TRBV6-1
CDR3nt: TGTGCCATCAGCCCGACAGGAGAGAAGGACGAGCAGTACTTC; CDR3aa: CAISPTGEKDEQYF; len: 14; d_gene: NA; j_gene: TRBJ2-7; abundance: NA; v_gene: TRBV10-3